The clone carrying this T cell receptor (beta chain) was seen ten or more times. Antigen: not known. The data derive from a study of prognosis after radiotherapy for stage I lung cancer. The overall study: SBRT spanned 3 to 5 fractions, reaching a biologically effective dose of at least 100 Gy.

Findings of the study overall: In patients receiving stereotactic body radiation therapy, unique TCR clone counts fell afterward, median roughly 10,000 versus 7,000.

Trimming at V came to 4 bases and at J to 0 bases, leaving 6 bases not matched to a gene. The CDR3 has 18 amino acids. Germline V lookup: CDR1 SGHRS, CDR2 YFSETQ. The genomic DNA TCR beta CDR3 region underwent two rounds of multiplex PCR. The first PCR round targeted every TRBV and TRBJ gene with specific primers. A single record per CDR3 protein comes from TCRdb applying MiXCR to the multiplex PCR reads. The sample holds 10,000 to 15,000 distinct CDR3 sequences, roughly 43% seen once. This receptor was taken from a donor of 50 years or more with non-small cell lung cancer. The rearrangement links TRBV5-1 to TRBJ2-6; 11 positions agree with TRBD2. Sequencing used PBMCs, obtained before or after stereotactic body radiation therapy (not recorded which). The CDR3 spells CASSPGTSGNSGANVLTF. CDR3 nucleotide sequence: TGCGCCAGCAGCCCTGGGACTAGCGGTAACTCTGGGGCCAACGTCCTGACTTTC.